This TCR beta chain was sequenced for a study of beta chain features in type 1 diabetes. Reverse transcription of all isolated RNA meant that expressed TCRB transcripts were sequenced. Sequencing was performed with immunoSEQ multiplex PCR; in TCRdb, only in-frame clones are kept and a portion is missing. This sample has 300,000 to 350,000 clones, with about 13% found just once. Broader study findings: Type 1 diabetes patients had moderately but significantly shorter TCRB CDR3s in all four CD4+ subsets.

A word on this clone: Its cognate antigen is unknown.

In germline, CDR1 is MNHEY, CDR2 SVGAGI. Losses at the gene ends were 7 bases for V and 7 bases for J; bases not matched to a gene: 10. The CDR3 sequence is 14 residues long. V is TRBV6-5 and J is TRBJ1-2; 9 bases are shared with TRBD1. The sequence was collected from a woman in her late teens or twenties with type 1 diabetes. The specimen sequenced was naive CD4+ T cells from blood. CDR3: CASTPGQGPSGYTF. In DNA form, the CDR3 reads TGTGCCAGCACCCCGGGACAGGGACCCTCTGGCTACACCTTC.